This TCR beta chain was identified during a study of blood T cell repertoires in COVID-19. Across the whole study: Sources were T cells, B-cell-depleted T cells, or PBMCs; the material itself was cDNA or gDNA.

Some clones are missing from TCRdb's copy, which holds only in-frame ones; the method was immunoSEQ multiplex PCR. The data hold around 300,000 clones, with about 85% observed a single time. V lost 7 bases to trimming and J lost 2 bases, with 14 bases between them. The CDR3 spans 15 residues. The V gene's germline CDR1 is SNHLY and CDR2 FYNNEI. Clinical history as reported by participants underpinned cohort assignment. V and J are TRBV2 and TRBJ2-2; tentative D call: TRBD2 (6 bases). Specimen: PBMCs or T cells enriched from blood (not recorded which). This TCR was sampled from a woman aged 45-65 years who had recovered from COVID-19. CDR3 bases: TGTGCCAGCAAGACCGGGACTTTCAACACCGGGGAGCTGTTTTTT. Translated: CASKTGTFNTGELFF.